Sequencing of this TCR beta chain was carried out in a study of CD8+ T cells in alopecia areata. The study, taken as a whole, reports: Scalp specimens additionally yield sequences from normal skin's resident alphabeta T cells. It was less clear whether patients shared TCRs than it was in mice, possibly because of HLA. Lesional scalp displayed greater clonality than normal scalp, most notably in alopecia totalis/universalis.

From PBMCs, CD4+ and CD8+ T cells were sorted. Comments on this clone: The antigen is undetermined.

Extracted RNA was reverse transcribed into cDNA, the sequencing template. The data were produced by immunoSEQ multiplex PCR, yet TCRdb's version contains in-frame clones alone and is incomplete. This table holds about 150,000 clones, approximately 60% found once. Deletions cut 7 bases from V and 6 bases from J, with 9 bases between. The germline V gene has CDR1 SQVTM and CDR2 ANQGSEA. The CDR3 has 11 residues. The sequence derives from a human donor in good health. The sequenced sample was CD4+ T cells sorted from blood. The chain recombines TRBV29-1 with TRBJ2-2; either TRBD1 or TRBD2 may fit D (5 bases each). CDR3 protein: CSAGAPGELFF. The CDR3 nucleotides read TGCAGCGCCGGGGCACCCGGGGAGCTGTTTTTT.